Included here is one TCR beta chain sequence, with context. Its antigen remains unidentified. The sample belongs to a study of vaccination and CD4 T cells after COVID-19. CDR1 and CDR2 (germline): DFQATT, SNEGSKA (reference sequence). This CDR3 is 19 amino acids long. With 5 bases clipped from V and 2 bases from J, the junction kept 20 bases outside the gene matches. As for treatment: approximately nine-day PBMC culture with coronavirus spike peptide pools or control peptides (ViraFEST assay). Scientists ran DNA taken from cultured CD4+ T cells through the Oncomine TCR Beta short-read assay for sequencing. One entry per CDR3 protein, called by TCRdb with MiXCR from the PCR reads. This table holds roughly 12,000 distinct CDR3 sequences, around 76% found once.

The sequence derives from a human donor who received a COVID-19 vaccine. This chain joins TRBV20-1 and TRBJ2-3; 9 bases map to TRBD2. Material: CD4+ T cells from blood, cultured in vitro, obtained after SARS-CoV-2 vaccination. The CDR3 is CSARGAVPPGGGATDTQYF. The CDR3 nucleotides read TGCAGTGCTCGCGGAGCCGTTCCACCCGGCGGGGGGGCCACAGATACGCAGTATTTT.